This note documents a single T cell receptor (beta chain) sequence. The CDR3 spans 15 residues. The ends were cut back, 2 bases at V and 3 bases at J, with 11 bases in the middle. Germline V gene lookup returns CDR1 SGHDN and CDR2 FVKESK. These data originate in a study of shared clonotypes between healthy human individuals. Study in general: Three plates were used per donor for CD4 naive, three for CD4 memory, two for CD8 naive and one for CD8 memory.

At a deep level, the assay was run. Sequencing used immunoSEQ multiplex PCR; TCRdb keeps in-frame clones, though not all of them. Of millions of clones in the sample, roughly 96% were seen once. Those who donated were healthy HIV-negative adults, with no recent acute infections or vaccinations reported. The sequence was collected from a man younger than 35 in good health. Sequenced input: naive CD4+ T cells sorted from blood. As to subset: CD45RA+ positively selected. The rearrangement joins TRBV14 to TRBJ2-1; D might be TRBD2 (6 bases). The CDR3 DNA sequence: TGTGCCAGCAGCCAACGGGAGTTTCTCTACAATGAGCAGTTCTTC. The encoded protein is CASSQREFLYNEQFF.